This is a list of T cell receptor beta chains from one sample in a study of response to subunit inactivated influenza vaccine. One entry per CDR3 protein, called by TCRdb with MiXCR from the RT-PCR reads. The sample has almost 250,000 distinct CDR3 sequences; 12% are singletons. This specimen was non-naive T cells sorted from PBMCs, taken 14 to 15 days before vaccination. These receptors came from a man aged 45-60 years who received an inactivated influenza vaccine. The CDR3 runs from the conserved cysteine through the conserved F or W. Each record gives: D gene, V gene, clone size, J gene, CDR3 DNA, CDR3 protein. The D gene is left open where the match is weak. Size is omitted from some rows. Given values are once, few, many or a class for expanded clones.

NA	TRBV5-1	few	TRBJ1-2	TGCGCCAGCAGCTTGGCCCGGGAGGGCTTCCTGTATGGCTACACCTTC	CASSLAREGFLYGYTF
NA	TRBV9	NA	TRBJ1-6	TGTGCCAGCAGCGTAGGGGCTGGTAATTCACCCCTCCACTTT	CASSVGAGNSPLHF
TRBD1	TRBV5-1	many	TRBJ2-5	TGCGCCAGCAGCTTGGGACAGGGTCGGGAGACCCAGTACTTC	CASSLGQGRETQYF
TRBD1	TRBV28	NA	TRBJ1-5	TGTGCCAGCAGTACGGGACCCATCTCAGGGGGCCAGCCCCAGCATTTT	CASSTGPISGGQPQHF
TRBD2	TRBV7-9	few	TRBJ2-4	TGTGCCAGCAGCTCGGGACTAGCGGGAGGGCCCGACATTCAGTACTTC	CASSSGLAGGPDIQYF
NA	TRBV21-1	few	TRBJ2-7	TGTGCCAGCAGCAATGGAGGGACTCGACGCCTTAGCTCCTACGAGCAGTACTTC	CASSNGGTRRLSSYEQYF
NA	TRBV6-2/TRBV6-3	many	TRBJ2-1	TGTGCCAGCAGTTACGGGGGCACACCCCTCTACAATGAGCAGTTCTTC	CASSYGGTPLYNEQFF
NA	TRBV28	few	TRBJ2-3	TGTGCCAGCAGCCCCGGGAGCCAAGTAGGTGTTACGCAGTATTTT	CASSPGSQVGVTQYF
NA	TRBV5-1	NA	TRBJ2-1	TGCGCCAGCAGCTTGGGCATCTACAATGAGCAGTTCTTC	CASSLGIYNEQFF
TRBD1	TRBV27	NA	TRBJ1-1	TGTGCCAGCAGTTTTAGGGGGCCCACTGAAGCTTTCTTT	CASSFRGPTEAFF
NA	TRBV9	many	TRBJ1-2	TGTGCCAGCAGCGTAGCCCCTAAGGGAAGCAACTATGGCTACACCTTC	CASSVAPKGSNYGYTF
NA	TRBV20-1	few	TRBJ1-3	TGCAGTGCTAGTTCGTCACGGGGCTCTGGAAACACCATATATTTT	CSASSSRGSGNTIYF
NA	TRBV27	few	TRBJ2-1	TGTGCCAGCAGTTCCCCGATGGCTAGCTCCTACAATGAGCAGTTCTTC	CASSSPMASSYNEQFF
NA	TRBV24-1	NA	TRBJ2-1	TGTGCCACCAGTGGAGGGGGGCTGGCCAATGAGCAGTTCTTC	CATSGGGLANEQFF
NA	TRBV5-6	few	TRBJ2-7	TGTGCCAGCAGCTCCTTGGGCGAGCAGTACTTC	CASSSLGEQYF
NA	TRBV7-9	NA	TRBJ1-4	TGTGCCAGCAGCGAGGGGACGGCTGCAACTAATGAAAAACTGTTTTTT	CASSEGTAATNEKLFF
TRBD1	TRBV7-2	many	TRBJ1-5	TGTGCCAGCAGCTTCGGACAGGGGGGTGGCAATCAGCCCCAGCATTTT	CASSFGQGGGNQPQHF
NA	TRBV6-5	many	TRBJ1-1	TGTGCCAGCAGTTCAGGCGACACGAGGGGGATGGAAGAAGCTTTCTTT	CASSSGDTRGMEEAFF
TRBD1	TRBV30	few	TRBJ2-1	TGTGCCTGGAGCCCCGGACAGGGAAGACACAATGAGCAGTTCTTC	CAWSPGQGRHNEQFF
NA	TRBV20-1	NA	TRBJ1-1	TGCAGTGCCAGGCTCAGGAACACTGAAGCTTTCTTT	CSARLRNTEAFF
NA	TRBV3-1	few	TRBJ2-1	TGTGCCAGCAGCCAAGGAAAAAGAGGGAGGAGGAATGAGCAGTTCTTC	CASSQGKRGRRNEQFF
TRBD1	TRBV24-1	NA	TRBJ2-2	TGTGCCACCAGGGCAGGGGGCCGAGTTTCCACCGGGGAGCTGTTTTTT	CATRAGGRVSTGELFF
NA	TRBV12-3/TRBV12-4	NA	TRBJ2-1	TGTGCCAGCAGTTTAGAGGGACGGACACAGTTCTTC	CASSLEGRTQFF
TRBD2	TRBV7-7	NA	TRBJ2-2	TGTGCTAGCAGACCACTAGCGGCGAACACCGGGGAGCTGTTTTTT	CASRPLAANTGELFF
NA	TRBV28	NA	TRBJ2-2	TGTGCCAGCAGTTCTTTTGGGAACACCGGGGAGCTGTTTTTT	CASSSFGNTGELFF
TRBD2	TRBV2	NA	TRBJ2-3	TGTGCCAGCAGCCAAATAGCGGGAGGGCCGTCAGATACGCAGTATTTT	CASSQIAGGPSDTQYF
TRBD1	TRBV7-3	NA	TRBJ2-5	TGTGCCAGCAGCTCCACCGGGACAGGGCAAGAGACCCAGTACTTC	CASSSTGTGQETQYF
NA	TRBV5-1	NA	TRBJ2-5	TGCGCCAGCAGTGTATCTGGGTTGGCCCAGTACTTC	CASSVSGLAQYF
NA	TRBV5-1	many	TRBJ2-7	TGCGCCAGCAGTTCATCGGTGGGGTCCTACGAGCAGTACTTC	CASSSSVGSYEQYF
TRBD2	TRBV6-5	NA	TRBJ2-7	TGTGCCAGCAGTTATCCAGCGGGGGGTTCCTACGAGCAGTACTTC	CASSYPAGGSYEQYF
NA	TRBV2	NA	TRBJ1-6	TGTGCCAGCCGCAAGGGAGTTTCAGGAGGTTCACCCCTCCACTTT	CASRKGVSGGSPLHF
TRBD2	TRBV11-2	few	TRBJ2-3	TGTGCCAGCTCCGGGGGGGGTGGTAGTAGAGATACGCAGTATTTT	CASSGGGGSRDTQYF
NA	TRBV5-5	NA	TRBJ1-6	TGTGCCAGCAGCTCTCAGAGGGCTGGAAATTCACCCCTCCACTTT	CASSSQRAGNSPLHF
NA	TRBV12-3/TRBV12-4	few	TRBJ2-1	TGTGCCAGCAGTTTACAACGCTACAATGAGCAGTTCTTC	CASSLQRYNEQFF
TRBD2	TRBV20-1	many	TRBJ2-1	TGCAGTGCCCCGGGACTAGCGGGAGGACTTTACAATGAGCAGTTCTTC	CSAPGLAGGLYNEQFF
NA	TRBV30	many	TRBJ1-1	TGTGCCTGGAGTGGGCTGCTTAGCAGGGCTTTCTTT	CAWSGLLSRAFF
NA	TRBV5-1	NA	TRBJ2-7	TGCGCCAGCAGCTTGAGGGCAGGGGGTCGCGGGGGAGACGAGCAGTACTTC	CASSLRAGGRGGDEQYF
NA	TRBV7-2	few	TRBJ2-5	TGTGCCAGCAGCTTAGGGGACTTGAAGACCCAGTACTTC	CASSLGDLKTQYF